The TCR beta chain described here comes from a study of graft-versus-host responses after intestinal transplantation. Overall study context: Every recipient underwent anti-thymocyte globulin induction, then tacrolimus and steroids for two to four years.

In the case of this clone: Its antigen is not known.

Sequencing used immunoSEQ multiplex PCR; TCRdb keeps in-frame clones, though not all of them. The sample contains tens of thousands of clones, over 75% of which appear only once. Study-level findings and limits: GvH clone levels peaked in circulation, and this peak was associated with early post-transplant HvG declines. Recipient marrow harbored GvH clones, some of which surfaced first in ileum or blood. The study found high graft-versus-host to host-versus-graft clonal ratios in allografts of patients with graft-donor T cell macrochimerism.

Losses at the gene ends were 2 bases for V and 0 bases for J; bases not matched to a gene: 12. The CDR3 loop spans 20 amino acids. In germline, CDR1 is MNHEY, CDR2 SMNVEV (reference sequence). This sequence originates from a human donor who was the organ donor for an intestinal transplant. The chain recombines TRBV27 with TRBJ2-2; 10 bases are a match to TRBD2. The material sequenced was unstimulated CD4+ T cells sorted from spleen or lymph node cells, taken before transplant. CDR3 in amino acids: CASSLRWLAGVTSNTGELFF. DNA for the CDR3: TGTGCCAGCAGTTTACGGTGGCTAGCGGGGGTCACCTCGAACACCGGGGAGCTGTTTTTT.